This T cell receptor beta chain is from a study of blood T cell repertoires in COVID-19 (dated by TCRdb to 2019 to 2021). A note on the overall study: The collaborator samples originated in the United States, Italy and Spain and spanned the acute and convalescent phases of COVID-19. The material from the prospective study consisted of cDNA or gDNA derived from T cells, B-cell-depleted T cells, or PBMCs. Deeply sampled blood TCRbeta repertoires from subjects exposed to, actively infected with, or recovered from COVID-19 were included in the dataset. The repertoires were released in a freely available public database intended as a resource for research on the immune response to SARS-CoV-2. The samples were drawn from two sources: the first 160 participants of the ongoing ImmuneRACE study, and 1,254 subjects contributed by 6 global collaborators. Sample metadata almost always included a de-identified subject ID, COVID-19 status, age in years and sex. HLA class I and class II types, where available, came from metadata supplied by the sample provider rather than from assay-based typing. General findings and caveats noted by the study authors: The amount of clinical and demographic metadata varied by source and participant and was provided uncurated.

This clone occurred once. Its antigen has not been determined. Qualities for individual bases were not recorded, and no much larger clone is one base off. V is clipped by 5 bases and J by 0 bases, and the sequence between their germline boundaries is 8 bases long. Spanning cysteine to phenylalanine, the CDR3 consists of 15 amino acids. The kept DNA is CDR3 alone, 45 bases in frame from the first base. The germline V gene (reference sequence) yields LNHNV for CDR1 and YYDKDF for CDR2. The immunoSEQ Assay, a bias-controlled multiplex PCR, was used to amplify TCRbeta CDR3 regions from genomic DNA. As for the authors' bioinformatics: Within the assay, amplification of reference gene primers was used to estimate how many nucleated cells each sample contained. To quantify the absolute abundance of each unique TCRbeta CDR3 rearrangement, sequence reads were collapsed and filtered. For each sample, productive Simpson clonality was calculated by taking the square root of Simpson's diversity index across productive rearrangements. The clones in this table, taken by TCRdb from immuneACCESS, are in-frame only. Not every clone is retained; where verified, under half of the shortfall comes from an unresolved V gene, and the cause of the rest is unknown. The V and J calls and clone size are taken from that table; D and trimming were inferred from the DNA. This sample has more than 95,000 clones in its table, and 85% to 90% of those were observed once. Of the sample, approximately 8.7% is held by the ten largest clones.

Another Seattle source contributed samples from volunteer blood donors who had recovered from COVID-19. Each collaborating institution followed its own protocols to collect whole blood in K2EDTA tubes. For TCRbeta analysis, collaborators shipped samples in one of three forms: frozen whole blood, isolated PBMCs, or DNA extracted from either of those sample types. The sequence was obtained from a man in his sixties or seventies who had recovered from COVID-19. The V and J genes are TRBV15 and TRBJ2-6, with the D gene not confidently named. The sample taken for sequencing was peripheral blood. The nucleotide sequence is given as TGTGCCACCAGCTTTCTCCCCTCTGGGGCCAACGTCCTGACTTTC. Its protein product is CATSFLPSGANVLTF.